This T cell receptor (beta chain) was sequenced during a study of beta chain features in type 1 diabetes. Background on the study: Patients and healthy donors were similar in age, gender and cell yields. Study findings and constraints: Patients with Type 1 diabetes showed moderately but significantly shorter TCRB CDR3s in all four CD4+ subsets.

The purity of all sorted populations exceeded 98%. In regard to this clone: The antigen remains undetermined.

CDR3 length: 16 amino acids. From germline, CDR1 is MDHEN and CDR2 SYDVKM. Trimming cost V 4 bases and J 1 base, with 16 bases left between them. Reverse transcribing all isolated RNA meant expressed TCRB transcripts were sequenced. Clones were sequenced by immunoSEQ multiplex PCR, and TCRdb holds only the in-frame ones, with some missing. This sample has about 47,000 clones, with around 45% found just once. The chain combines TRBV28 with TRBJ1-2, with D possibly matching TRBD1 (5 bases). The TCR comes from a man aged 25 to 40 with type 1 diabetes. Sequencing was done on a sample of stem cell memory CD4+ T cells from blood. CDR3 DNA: TGTGCCAGCAGTTCCCCGGGTGACAGCTATAACTATGGCTACACCTTC. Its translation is CASSSPGDSYNYGYTF.